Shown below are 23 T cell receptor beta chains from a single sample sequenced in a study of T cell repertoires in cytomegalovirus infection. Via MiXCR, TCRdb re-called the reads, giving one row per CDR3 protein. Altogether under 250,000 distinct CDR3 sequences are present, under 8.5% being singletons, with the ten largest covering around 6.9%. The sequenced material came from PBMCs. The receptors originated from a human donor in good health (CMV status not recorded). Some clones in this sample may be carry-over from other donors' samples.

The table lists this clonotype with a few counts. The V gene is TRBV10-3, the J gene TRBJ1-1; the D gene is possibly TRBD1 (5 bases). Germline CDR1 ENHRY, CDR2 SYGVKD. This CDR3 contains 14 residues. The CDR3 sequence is CASSPGIGTTEAFF. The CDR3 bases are TGTGCTTCATCACCCGGGATCGGGACCACTGAAGCTTTCTTT.

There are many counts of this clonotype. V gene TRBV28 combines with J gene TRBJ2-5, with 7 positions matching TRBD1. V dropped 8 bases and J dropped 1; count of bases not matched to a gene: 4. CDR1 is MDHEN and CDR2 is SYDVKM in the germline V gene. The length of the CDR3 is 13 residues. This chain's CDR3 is CASAAGGQETQYF. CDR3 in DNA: TGTGCCAGCGCAGCAGGGGGCCAAGAGACCCAGTACTTC.

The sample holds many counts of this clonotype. The CDR3 DNA reads TGTGCCAGCAGCTTCCCTAGCGGAGATACGCAGTATTTT. Residues: CASSFPSGDTQYF. The J gene is TRBJ2-3, the V gene TRBV5-5, with TRBD2 matching over 7 bases. The J segment lost 5 bases and the V segment lost 2 bases, leaving 2 bases of the junction unmatched. The CDR3 totals 13 residues. Germline CDR1 and CDR2: SGHKS and YYEKEE (reference sequence).

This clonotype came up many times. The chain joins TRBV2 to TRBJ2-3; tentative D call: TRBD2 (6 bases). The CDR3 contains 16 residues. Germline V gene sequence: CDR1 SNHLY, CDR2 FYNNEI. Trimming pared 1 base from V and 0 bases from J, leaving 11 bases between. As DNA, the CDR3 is TGTGCCAGCAGTGAAGACGCGGGGCGGAGCACAGATACGCAGTATTTT. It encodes CASSEDAGRSTDTQYF. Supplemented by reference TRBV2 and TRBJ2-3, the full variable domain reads EPEVTQTPSHQVTQMGQEVILRCVPISNHLYFYWYRQILGQKVEFLVSFYNNEISEKSEIFDDQFSVERPDGSNFTLKIRSTKLEDSAMYFCASSEDAGRSTDTQYFGPGTRLTVL.

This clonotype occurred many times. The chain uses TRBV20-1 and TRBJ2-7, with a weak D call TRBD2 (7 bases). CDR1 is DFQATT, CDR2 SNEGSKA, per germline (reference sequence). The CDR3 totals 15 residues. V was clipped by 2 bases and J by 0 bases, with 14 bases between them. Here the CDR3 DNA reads TGCAGTGCTAGACGACCGGGGGGCCTCTCCTACGAGCAGTACTTC. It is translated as CSARRPGGLSYEQYF.

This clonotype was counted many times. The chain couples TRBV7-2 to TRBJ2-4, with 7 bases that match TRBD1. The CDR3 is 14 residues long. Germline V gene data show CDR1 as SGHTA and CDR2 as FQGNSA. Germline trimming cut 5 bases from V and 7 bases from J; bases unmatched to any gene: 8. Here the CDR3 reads CASSPRTGANIQYF. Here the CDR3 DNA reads TGTGCCAGCAGCCCGCGGACAGGCGCTAACATTCAGTACTTC.

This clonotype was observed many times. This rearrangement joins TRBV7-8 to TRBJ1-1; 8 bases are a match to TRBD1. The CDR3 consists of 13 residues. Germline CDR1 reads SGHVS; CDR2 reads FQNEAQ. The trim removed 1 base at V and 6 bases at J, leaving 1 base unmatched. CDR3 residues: CASSLVQGAEAFF. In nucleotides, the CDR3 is TGTGCCAGCAGCTTAGTACAGGGGGCTGAAGCTTTCTTT.

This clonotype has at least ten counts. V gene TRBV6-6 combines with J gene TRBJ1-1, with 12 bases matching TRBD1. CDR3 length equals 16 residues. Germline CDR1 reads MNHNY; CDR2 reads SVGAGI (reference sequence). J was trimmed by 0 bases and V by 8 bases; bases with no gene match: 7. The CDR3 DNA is TGTGCCAGCTATGGGGACAGGGGGCAAATGAACACTGAAGCTTTCTTT. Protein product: CASYGDRGQMNTEAFF.

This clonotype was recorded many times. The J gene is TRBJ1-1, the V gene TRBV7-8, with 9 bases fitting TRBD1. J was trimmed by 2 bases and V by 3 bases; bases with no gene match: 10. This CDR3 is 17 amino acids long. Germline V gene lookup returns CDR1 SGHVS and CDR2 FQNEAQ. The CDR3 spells CASSFPRTGAGNTEAFF. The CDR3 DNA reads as TGTGCCAGCAGCTTTCCGCGGACAGGGGCTGGAAACACTGAAGCTTTCTTT.

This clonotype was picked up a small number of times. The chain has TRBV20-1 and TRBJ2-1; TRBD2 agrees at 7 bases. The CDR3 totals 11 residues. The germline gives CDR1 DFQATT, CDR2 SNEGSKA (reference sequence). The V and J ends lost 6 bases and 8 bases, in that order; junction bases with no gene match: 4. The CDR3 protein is CSAETSHEQFF. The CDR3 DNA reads TGCAGTGCCGAGACTAGCCATGAGCAGTTCTTC.

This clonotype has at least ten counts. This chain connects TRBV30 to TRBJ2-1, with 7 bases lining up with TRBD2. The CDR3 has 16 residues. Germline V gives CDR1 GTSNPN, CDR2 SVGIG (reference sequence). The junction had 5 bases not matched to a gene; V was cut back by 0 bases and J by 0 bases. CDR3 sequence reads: CAWSVRGLDSYNEQFF. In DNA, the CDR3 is TGTGCCTGGAGTGTACGAGGACTAGACTCCTACAATGAGCAGTTCTTC.

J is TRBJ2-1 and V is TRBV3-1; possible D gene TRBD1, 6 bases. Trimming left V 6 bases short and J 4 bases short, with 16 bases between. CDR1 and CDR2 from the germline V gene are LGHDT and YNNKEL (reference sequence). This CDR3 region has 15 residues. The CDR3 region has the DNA TGTGCCAGCAGGCATCAGGCAGGGGAGTACAATGAGCAGTTCTTC. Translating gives CASRHQAGEYNEQFF.

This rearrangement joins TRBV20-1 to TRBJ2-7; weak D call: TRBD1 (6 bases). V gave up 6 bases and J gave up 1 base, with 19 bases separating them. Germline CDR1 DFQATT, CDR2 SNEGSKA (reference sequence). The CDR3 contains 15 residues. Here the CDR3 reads CSAQASSTGSYEQYF. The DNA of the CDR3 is TGCAGTGCACAAGCCTCCTCGACAGGATCCTACGAGCAGTACTTC.

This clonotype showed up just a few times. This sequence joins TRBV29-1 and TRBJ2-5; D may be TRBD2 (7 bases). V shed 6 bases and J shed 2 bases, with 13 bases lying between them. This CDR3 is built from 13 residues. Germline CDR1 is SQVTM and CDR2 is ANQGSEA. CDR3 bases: TGCAGCGTAAGGGGGGGGCCTCAAGAGACCCAGTACTTC. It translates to CSVRGGPQETQYF.

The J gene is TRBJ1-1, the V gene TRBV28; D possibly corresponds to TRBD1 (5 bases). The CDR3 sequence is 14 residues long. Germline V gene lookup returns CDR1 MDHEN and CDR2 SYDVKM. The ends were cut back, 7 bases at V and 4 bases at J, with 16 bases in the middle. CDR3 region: CASTPGSWVTEAFF. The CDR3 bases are TGTGCCAGCACCCCAGGGTCGTGGGTCACTGAAGCTTTCTTT. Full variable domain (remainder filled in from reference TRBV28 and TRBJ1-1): DVKVTQSSRYLVKRTGEKVFLECVQDMDHENMFWYRQDPGLGLRLIYFSYDVKMKEKGDIPEGYSVSREKKERFSLILESASTNQTSMYLCASTPGSWVTEAFFGQGTRLTVV.

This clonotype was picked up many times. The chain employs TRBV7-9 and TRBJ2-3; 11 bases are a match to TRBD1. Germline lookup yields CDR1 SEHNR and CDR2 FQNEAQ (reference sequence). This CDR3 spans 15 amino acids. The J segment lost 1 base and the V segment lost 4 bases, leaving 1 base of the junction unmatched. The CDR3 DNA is TGTGCCAGCAGCTGGACAGGGGGCGGCACAGATACGCAGTATTTT. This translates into CASSWTGGGTDTQYF.

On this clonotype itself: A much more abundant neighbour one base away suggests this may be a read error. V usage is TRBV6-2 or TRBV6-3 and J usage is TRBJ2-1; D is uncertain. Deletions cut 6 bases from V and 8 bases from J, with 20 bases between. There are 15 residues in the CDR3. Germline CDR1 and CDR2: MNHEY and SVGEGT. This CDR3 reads CASSRSVRRYYEQFF. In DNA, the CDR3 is TGTGCCAGCAGCCGTTCCGTCCGGCGTTACTATGAGCAGTTCTTC.

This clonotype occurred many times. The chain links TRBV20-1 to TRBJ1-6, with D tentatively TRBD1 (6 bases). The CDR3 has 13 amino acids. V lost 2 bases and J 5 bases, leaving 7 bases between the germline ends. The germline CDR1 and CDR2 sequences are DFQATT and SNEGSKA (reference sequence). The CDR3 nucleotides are TGCAGTGCTAGAACAGGGAATAATTCACCCCTCCACTTT. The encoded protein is CSARTGNNSPLHF.

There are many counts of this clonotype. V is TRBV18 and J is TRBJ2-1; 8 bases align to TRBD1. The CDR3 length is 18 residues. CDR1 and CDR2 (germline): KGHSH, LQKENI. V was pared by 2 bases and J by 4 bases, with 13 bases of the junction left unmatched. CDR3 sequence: CASSPRGSDRVIYNEQFF. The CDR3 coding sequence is TGTGCCAGCTCACCAAGAGGGTCGGACAGGGTGATTTACAATGAGCAGTTCTTC.

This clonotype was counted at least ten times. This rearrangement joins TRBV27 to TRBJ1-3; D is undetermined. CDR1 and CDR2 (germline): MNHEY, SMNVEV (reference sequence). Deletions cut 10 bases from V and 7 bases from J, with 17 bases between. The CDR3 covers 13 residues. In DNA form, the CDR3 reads TGTGCCACCAAAAAGGAGGGTAGGAACACCATATATTTT. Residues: CATKKEGRNTIYF.

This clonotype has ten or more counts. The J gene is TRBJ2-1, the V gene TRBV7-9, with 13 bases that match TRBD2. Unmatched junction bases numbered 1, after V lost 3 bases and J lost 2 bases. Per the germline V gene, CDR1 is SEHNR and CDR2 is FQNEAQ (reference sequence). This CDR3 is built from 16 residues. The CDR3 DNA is TGTGCCAGCAGCTTCGGGACTAGCGGGGCCTACAATGAGCAGTTCTTC. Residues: CASSFGTSGAYNEQFF.

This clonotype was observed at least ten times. This chain's CDR3 is CASSLDSNTEAFF. CDR3 bases: TGTGCCAGCAGCTTAGACAGTAACACTGAAGCTTTCTTT. The chain is built from TRBV7-2 and TRBJ1-1; D is undetermined. The CDR3 has 13 residues. The ends were cut back, 1 base at V and 2 bases at J, with 5 bases in the middle. CDR1 SGHTA and CDR2 FQGNSA come from the germline V gene.

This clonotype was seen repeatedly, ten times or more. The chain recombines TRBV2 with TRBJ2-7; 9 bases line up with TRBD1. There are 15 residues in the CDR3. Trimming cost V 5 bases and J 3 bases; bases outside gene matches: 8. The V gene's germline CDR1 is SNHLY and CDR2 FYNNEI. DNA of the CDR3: TGTGCCAGCAGTTCCGCCGGGACAGGGATCTACGAGCAGTACTTC. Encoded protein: CASSSAGTGIYEQYF.